This entry lists 27 T cell receptor beta chains sequenced from one sample in a study of blood T cell repertoires in COVID-19. Profiling relied on immunoSEQ multiplex PCR, and the TCRdb table lists in-frame clones only, not all of them. The repertoire consists of 200,000 to 250,000 clones, with approximately 87% occurring once and the leading ten covering 5.5% to 6.5%. Source material: peripheral blood. These TCRs come from a man in his fifties or sixties with acute or convalescent COVID-19.

The chain carries TRBV15 and TRBJ1-4; a weak D match, TRBD1 (6 bases). The germline V gene encodes CDR1 LNHNV and CDR2 YYDKDF (reference sequence). The V end lost 3 bases, the J end lost 10 bases, and 24 bases lay between the germline ends. This CDR3 contains 17 residues. The CDR3 here is CATSSSASGGLGGKLFF. CDR3 in DNA: TGTGCCACCAGCAGCAGCGCCTCGGGGGGATTAGGGGGAAAACTGTTTTTT.

For the CDR3, the DNA is TGTGCCAGCAGTCCGGGACACGCTTCCCTCTATGGCTACACCTTC. Protein: CASSPGHASLYGYTF. This rearrangement joins TRBV7-3 to TRBJ1-2; tentatively, D is TRBD1 (6 bases). V dropped 6 bases and J dropped 4 bases, with 18 bases sitting between them. This CDR3 region has 15 residues. CDR1 and CDR2 (germline): SGHTA, FQGTGA.

The chain employs TRBV7-2 and TRBJ2-5, with 8 bases fitting TRBD1. This CDR3 is 13 amino acids long. Trimming at V came to 0 bases and at J to 13 bases, leaving 7 bases not matched to a gene. Per germline, CDR1 SGHTA and CDR2 FQGNSA. CDR3 in DNA: TGTGCCAGCAGCTTAGCGGGGTCAGGGGGCCTGTACTTC. Protein sequence: CASSLAGSGGLYF.

The rearrangement joins TRBV29-1 to TRBJ1-2; TRBD1 might be the D (6 bases). Germline CDR1 reads SQVTM; CDR2 reads ANQGSEA. Trimming pared 0 bases from V and 8 bases from J, leaving 16 bases between. This CDR3 has 14 amino acids. The CDR3 bases are TGCAGCGTTGAAGATAACACAGGGAGACGAGGCTACACCTTC. Translation gives CSVEDNTGRRGYTF.

The rearrangement uses TRBV25-1 and TRBJ1-1; tentative D call: TRBD1 (6 bases). The V gene lost 1 base and the J gene lost 4 bases, with 10 bases spanning the gap. The germline CDR1 and CDR2 sequences are MGHDK and SYGVNS. CDR3 length equals 14 residues. The CDR3 region has the DNA TGTGCCAGCAGTGAATGGGGGCAAGGCACTGAAGCTTTCTTT. It codes for CASSEWGQGTEAFF. Filled out from reference TRBV25-1 and TRBJ1-1, the complete variable domain reads EADIYQTPRYLVIGTGKKITLECSQTMGHDKMYWYQQDPGMELHLIHYSYGVNSTEKGDLSSESTVSRIRTEHFPLTLESARPSHTSQYLCASSEWGQGTEAFFGQGTRLTVV.

The chain links TRBV30 to TRBJ1-5; D is perhaps TRBD1 (6 bases). The V gene's germline CDR1 is GTSNPN and CDR2 SVGIG (reference sequence). The CDR3 length is 15 residues. V shed 0 bases and J shed 7 bases, with 16 bases lying between them. The CDR3 DNA sequence: TGTGCCTGGAGTGTATCGGGGGGCTTAGGACAGCCCCAGCATTTT. Its translation: CAWSVSGGLGQPQHF.

V is TRBV27 and J is TRBJ2-5; TRBD1 agrees at 10 bases. Germline V gene sequence: CDR1 MNHEY, CDR2 SMNVEV (reference sequence). The junction had 7 bases not matched to a gene; V was cut back by 4 bases and J by 5 bases. The CDR3 is 15 residues long. DNA of the CDR3: TGTGCCAGCAGTTCCCCCGGGACAGGGGAGGAGACCCAGTACTTC. Amino acids: CASSSPGTGEETQYF.

The rearrangement links TRBV9 to TRBJ1-1; D is perhaps TRBD1 (6 bases). The V end was cut by 4 bases, the J end by 4 bases, with 17 bases between. CDR3 length equals 15 residues. CDR1 and CDR2 from the germline V gene are SGDLS and YYNGEE. In nucleotides, the CDR3 is TGTGCCAGCAGCCTTCCACAGGGTAGCAGCACTGAAGCTTTCTTT. Translated: CASSLPQGSSTEAFF.

The J gene is TRBJ2-1, the V gene TRBV19; D possibly corresponds to TRBD1 (5 bases). Trimming cost V 4 bases and J 5 bases, with 15 bases left between them. The CDR3 consists of 15 residues. Germline V gene data show CDR1 as LNHDA and CDR2 as SQIVND (reference sequence). CDR3: CASSTMTDRDNEQFF. The CDR3 DNA reads TGTGCCAGTAGTACAATGACAGATAGAGACAATGAGCAGTTCTTC.

This clone was counted a few times. This chain uses TRBV2 with TRBJ1-6; 7 bases are shared with TRBD1. Per the germline V gene, CDR1 is SNHLY and CDR2 is FYNNEI. The CDR3 is 15 amino acids. The J segment lost 4 bases and the V segment lost 6 bases, leaving 6 bases of the junction unmatched. The CDR3 here is CASRGMGQYNSPLHF. In nucleotides, the CDR3 is TGTGCCAGCAGGGGGATGGGACAGTATAATTCACCCCTCCACTTT.

The chain recombines TRBV11-1 with TRBJ2-3; 15 bases map to TRBD2. Germline CDR1 reads SGHAT; CDR2 reads FQDESV (reference sequence). This CDR3 spans 15 amino acids. The ends lost 7 bases at V and 5 bases at J; junction bases unmatched: 4. This CDR3 reads CASTVGLAGGDTQYF. The CDR3 nucleotides are TGTGCCAGCACCGTGGGACTAGCGGGAGGAGATACGCAGTATTTT.

The chain links TRBV7-2 to TRBJ2-1; 9 bases align to TRBD1. With 5 bases clipped from V and 7 bases from J, the junction kept 6 bases outside the gene matches. The CDR3 consists of 14 residues. Germline loops: CDR1 SGHTA, CDR2 FQGNSA. The CDR3 nucleotides read TGTGCCAGCAGCACCGGACAGGGGAAGAATGAGCAGTTCTTC. Translation: CASSTGQGKNEQFF.

Turning to this clone: Other DNA sequences within the sample encode an identical CDR3. V usage is TRBV6-2 or TRBV6-3 and J usage is TRBJ2-1; 7 bases are a match to TRBD2. CDR3 length equals 12 residues. V trimming: 6 bases; J trimming: 9 bases; junction bases outside the gene matches: 5. Germline V gene sequence: CDR1 MNHEY, CDR2 SVGEGT. The CDR3 bases are TGTGCCAGCAGCCGACTAGCTGGTGAGCAGTTCTTC. The encoded protein is CASSRLAGEQFF.

This chain connects TRBV10-3 to TRBJ2-3, with 12 bases matching TRBD2. CDR1 and CDR2 from the germline V gene are ENHRY and SYGVKD. CDR3 length equals 14 residues. V was pared by 11 bases and J by 5 bases, with 8 bases of the junction left unmatched. The CDR3 loop reads CAVSLAGGQDTQYF. The CDR3 DNA follows: TGTGCCGTCTCGCTAGCGGGAGGGCAAGATACGCAGTATTTT.

The chain has TRBV5-1 and TRBJ2-5; D not certain. Per the germline V gene, CDR1 is SGHRS and CDR2 is YFSETQ. The CDR3 has 13 residues. The V gene lost 4 bases and the J gene lost 1 base, with 8 bases spanning the gap. The CDR3 nucleotides read TGCGCCAGCAGCACCATAGCCCAAGAGACCCAGTACTTC. It translates to CASSTIAQETQYF.

This clone was detected only once. The genes are TRBV11-3 and TRBJ2-2, with TRBD2 matching 7 bases. Germline V CDR1 and CDR2: SGHNT, YENEEA. With V trimmed by 5 bases and J by 2 bases, 14 bases remained unmatched. The CDR3 totals 18 residues. This CDR3 reads CASSPQSLGGSNTGELFF. The CDR3 DNA reads TGTGCCAGCAGCCCCCAGTCTCTTGGCGGGAGCAACACCGGGGAGCTGTTTTTT. Full variable domain (remainder filled in from reference TRBV11-3 and TRBJ2-2): EAGVVQSPRYKIIEKKQPVAFWCNPISGHNTLYWYLQNLGQGPELLIRYENEEAVDDSQLPKDRFSAERLKGVDSTLKIQPAELGDSAVYLCASSPQSLGGSNTGELFFGEGSRLTVL.

V usage is TRBV27 and J usage is TRBJ1-4, with D maybe TRBD1 (6 bases). V lost 5 bases to trimming and J lost 4 bases, with 14 bases between them. Germline loops: CDR1 MNHEY, CDR2 SMNVEV (reference sequence). This CDR3 is 15 amino acids long. CDR3 sequence (DNA): TGTGCCAGCAGTCCGCGCAGGGGCCGTAATGAAAAACTGTTTTTT. Residues: CASSPRRGRNEKLFF.

The genes are TRBV28 and TRBJ1-2; the D gene is possibly TRBD1 (6 bases). This CDR3 spans 13 amino acids. V was shortened by 7 bases and J by 4 bases, with 13 bases between the two germline ends. Per germline, CDR1 MDHEN and CDR2 SYDVKM. The CDR3 DNA reads as TGTGCCAGCACTATAACAGGGATCTATGGCTACACCTTC. This translates into CASTITGIYGYTF.

This clone was counted between two and nine times. The V gene is TRBV20-1, the J gene TRBJ2-5; no reliable D call. This CDR3 region has 13 residues. The V gene lost 3 bases and the J gene lost 4 bases, with 12 bases spanning the gap. From germline, CDR1 is DFQATT and CDR2 SNEGSKA (reference sequence). CDR3 DNA: TGCAGTGCTAGTTCCCTCAAGCCAGAGACCCAGTACTTC. This encodes CSASSLKPETQYF.

This clone was observed once. For the CDR3, the DNA is TGTGCCACCAGCTCTCCGGACAGAGGGCAGCCCCAGCATTTT. Protein: CATSSPDRGQPQHF. The V call is TRBV15, the J call TRBJ1-5; D is possibly TRBD1 (6 bases). V was pared by 5 bases and J by 7 bases, with 15 bases between. The germline V gene encodes CDR1 LNHNV and CDR2 YYDKDF (reference sequence). This CDR3 has 14 residues.

The chain couples TRBV19 to TRBJ2-1; TRBD1 is a possible D gene (5 bases). The CDR3 is 12 residues long. Per the germline V gene, CDR1 is LNHDA and CDR2 is SQIVND (reference sequence). Trimming took off 6 bases at V and 10 bases at J, with 13 bases between the two ends. CDR3 protein: CASRQTDREQFF. CDR3 DNA sequence: TGTGCCAGTAGGCAAACAGACAGAGAGCAGTTCTTC.

V gene TRBV5-1 combines with J gene TRBJ1-4; D might be TRBD1 (5 bases). Trimming stripped 4 bases from V and 2 bases from J, with 15 bases between. CDR3 size: 16 residues. CDR1 and CDR2 from the germline V gene are SGHRS and YFSETQ. CDR3 sequence: CASSPRPGITNEKLFF. CDR3 in DNA: TGCGCCAGCAGCCCAAGACCAGGGATCACTAATGAAAAACTGTTTTTT. Drawing the rest from reference TRBV5-1 and TRBJ1-4, the complete variable domain is KAGVTQTPRYLIKTRGQQVTLSCSPISGHRSVSWYQQTPGQGLQFLFEYFSETQRNKGNFPGRFSGRQFSNSRSEMNVSTLELGDSALYLCASSPRPGITNEKLFFGSGTQLSVL.

The chain employs TRBV19 and TRBJ2-7; D unclear. The CDR3 has 15 residues. The ends were cut back, 3 bases at V and 0 bases at J, with 12 bases in the middle. Germline loops: CDR1 LNHDA, CDR2 SQIVND (reference sequence). The CDR3 nucleotides are TGTGCCAGTAGTATTTCAGTCGCAGACTCCTACGAGCAGTACTTC. Residues: CASSISVADSYEQYF.

The J gene is TRBJ2-2, the V gene TRBV9; D possibly corresponds to TRBD2 (5 bases). Trimming shortened V by 0 bases and J by 0 bases, and 9 bases separated the two germline ends. The CDR3 is 16 residues long. CDR1 is SGDLS and CDR2 is YYNGEE in the germline V gene. DNA of the CDR3: TGTGCCAGCAGCGTAGGGCTAGCAGCGAACACCGGGGAGCTGTTTTTT. It yields the protein CASSVGLAANTGELFF.

The V and J genes are TRBV25-1 and TRBJ2-3, with D possibly matching TRBD1 (5 bases). The V gene lost 2 bases and the J gene lost 2 bases, with 14 bases spanning the gap. The CDR3 consists of 16 residues. Looked up from germline, CDR1 is MGHDK and CDR2 is SYGVNS. The chain's CDR3 is CASSEGIGDNTDTQYF. The CDR3 nucleotides read TGTGCCAGCAGTGAAGGAATAGGGGATAACACAGATACGCAGTATTTT.

This rearrangement joins TRBV7-2 to TRBJ1-2; D is perhaps TRBD1 (5 bases). Trimming pared 5 bases from V and 4 bases from J, leaving 17 bases between. The V gene's germline CDR1 is SGHTA and CDR2 FQGNSA. CDR3 length: 15 residues. The CDR3 DNA follows: TGTGCCAGCAGCCAAAGAGAAAACGGGGGCTATGGCTACACCTTC. Translating it yields CASSQRENGGYGYTF.

The genes are TRBV30 and TRBJ1-1, with D perhaps matching TRBD1 (6 bases). V lost 0 bases, J lost 6 bases, and 11 bases lay in between. The CDR3 length is 13 residues. Germline CDR1 GTSNPN, CDR2 SVGIG (reference sequence). The CDR3 coding sequence is TGTGCCTGGAGTGTAGTACAGGGAGCTGAAGCTTTCTTT. This translates into CAWSVVQGAEAFF.